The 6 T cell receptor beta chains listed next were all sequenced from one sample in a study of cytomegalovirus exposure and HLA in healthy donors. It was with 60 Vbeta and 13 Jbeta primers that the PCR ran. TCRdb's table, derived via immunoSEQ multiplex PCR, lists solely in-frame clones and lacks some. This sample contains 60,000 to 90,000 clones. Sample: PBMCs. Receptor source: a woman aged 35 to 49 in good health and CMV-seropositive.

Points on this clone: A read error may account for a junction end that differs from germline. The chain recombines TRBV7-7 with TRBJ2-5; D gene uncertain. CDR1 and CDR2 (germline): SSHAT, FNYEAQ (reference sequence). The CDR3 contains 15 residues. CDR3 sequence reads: CASSLTRHSGETQYF. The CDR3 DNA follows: TGTGCTAGCAGCCTCACACGTCACTCAGGCGAGACCCAGTACTTC.

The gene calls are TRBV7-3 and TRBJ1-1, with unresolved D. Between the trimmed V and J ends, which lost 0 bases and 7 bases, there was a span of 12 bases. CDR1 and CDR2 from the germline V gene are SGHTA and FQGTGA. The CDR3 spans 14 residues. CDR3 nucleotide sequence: TGTGCCAGCAGCTTAACAGGCCGCGGGGATGAAGCTTTCTTT. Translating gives CASSLTGRGDEAFF. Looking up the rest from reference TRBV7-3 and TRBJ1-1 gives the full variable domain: GAGVSQTPSNKVTEKGKYVELRCDPISGHTALYWYRQSLGQGPEFLIYFQGTGAADDSGLPNDRFFAVRPEGSVSTLKIQRTERGDSAVYLCASSLTGRGDEAFFGQGTRLTVV.

The CDR3 reads CASSLGPGQETQYF. In DNA, the CDR3 is TGTGCCAGCAGCTTAGGCCCAGGCCAAGAGACCCAGTACTTC. This chain uses TRBV11-3 with TRBJ2-5; D gene uncertain. Looked up from germline, CDR1 is SGHNT and CDR2 is YENEEA. CDR3 length: 14 amino acids. With 1 base removed from V and 1 base from J, the gap between germline ends came to 7 bases.

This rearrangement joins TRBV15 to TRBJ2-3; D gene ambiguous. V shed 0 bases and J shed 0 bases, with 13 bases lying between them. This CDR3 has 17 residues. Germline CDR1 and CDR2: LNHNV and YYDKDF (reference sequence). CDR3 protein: CATSRDYRVASTDTQYF. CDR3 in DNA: TGTGCCACCAGCAGAGATTACCGGGTCGCTAGCACAGATACGCAGTATTTT.

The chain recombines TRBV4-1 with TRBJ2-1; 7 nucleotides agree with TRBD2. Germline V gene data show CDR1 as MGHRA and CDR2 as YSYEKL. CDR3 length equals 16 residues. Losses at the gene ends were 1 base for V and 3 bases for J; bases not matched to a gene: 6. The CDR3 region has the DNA TGCGCCAGCAGCCAAGGGGTAGCGGGTGTCTACAATGAGCAGTTCTTC. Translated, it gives CASSQGVAGVYNEQFF.

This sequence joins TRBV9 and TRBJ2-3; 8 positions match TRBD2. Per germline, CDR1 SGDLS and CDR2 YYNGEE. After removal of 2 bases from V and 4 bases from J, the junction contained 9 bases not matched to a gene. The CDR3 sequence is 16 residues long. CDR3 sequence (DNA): TGTGCCAGCAGCGTGGGGATGACTAGCGTATCAGATACGCAGTATTTT. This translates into CASSVGMTSVSDTQYF.